This passage covers 8 T cell receptor beta chains from one sample sequenced in a study of T cell repertoires in cytomegalovirus infection. TCRdb used MiXCR to reprocess the reads, holding one entry per CDR3 protein. The sample lists roughly 240,000 distinct CDR3 sequences, under 8.5% occurring once. The sequenced sample consisted of PBMCs. These receptors were collected from a human donor in good health (CMV status not recorded). Some clones in this sample may be carry-over from other donors' samples.

This clonotype was counted a few times. This chain joins TRBV20-1 and TRBJ2-5, with D uncertain. CDR3 size: 13 residues. V shed 1 base and J shed 5 bases, with 11 bases lying between them. CDR1 and CDR2 from the germline V gene are DFQATT and SNEGSKA (reference sequence). The CDR3 sequence: CSARVAAPETQYF. The CDR3 DNA reads TGCAGTGCTAGAGTGGCAGCTCCCGAGACCCAGTACTTC.

At least ten counts were recorded for this clonotype. The rearrangement joins TRBV7-8 to TRBJ1-5; 10 nucleotides agree with TRBD1. The V gene end was trimmed by 5 bases and the J gene end by 1 base; junction bases not matched to a gene: 8. The CDR3 consists of 17 residues. Germline CDR1 SGHVS, CDR2 FQNEAQ. In DNA form, the CDR3 reads TGTGCCAGCAGCGTAACCCGACAGGGGGCGAGCAATCAGCCCCAGCATTTT. It specifies CASSVTRQGASNQPQHF.

On this clonotype: A much larger clone lies a single base off, so this may be a read error. The chain joins TRBV2 to TRBJ1-5; D ambiguous. V gave up 7 bases and J gave up 0 bases, with 10 bases separating them. This CDR3 comprises 14 residues. Germline CDR1 SNHLY, CDR2 FYNNEI. CDR3 bases: TGTGCCAGCAATGTACAGTTTAGCAATCAGCCCCAGCATTTT. As protein: CASNVQFSNQPQHF.

This clonotype was detected ten times or more. The genes are TRBV29-1 and TRBJ1-5; tentative D call: TRBD1 (5 bases). Between the trimmed V and J ends, which lost 4 bases and 4 bases, there was a span of 11 bases. The CDR3 extends over 13 amino acids. Looked up from germline, CDR1 is SQVTM and CDR2 is ANQGSEA. The DNA for the CDR3 is TGCAGCGTTGCAGGGACGGGGAATCAGCCCCAGCATTTT. Residues: CSVAGTGNQPQHF.

J is TRBJ1-4 and V is TRBV18, with TRBD1 matching 9 bases. J gave up 6 bases and V 1 base, and 6 bases lay outside the gene matches. The CDR3 spans 16 residues. From germline, CDR1 is KGHSH and CDR2 LQKENI. CDR3 sequence reads: CASSPLTGGADEKLFF. The CDR3, as DNA: TGTGCCAGCTCACCACTTACAGGGGGCGCAGATGAAAAACTGTTTTTT.

This clonotype was seen many times. This chain links TRBV5-4 with TRBJ2-5; D uncertain. This CDR3 comprises 14 residues. V was trimmed by 1 base and J by 0 bases, leaving 7 bases between them. Germline lookup yields CDR1 SGHNT and CDR2 YYREEE (reference sequence). This CDR3 reads CASSLTTNQETQYF. The CDR3 DNA follows: TGTGCCAGCAGCTTGACCACTAACCAAGAGACCCAGTACTTC.

This clonotype appeared many times. The J gene is TRBJ1-4, the V gene TRBV14; 7 bases are shared with TRBD1. With V trimmed by 5 bases and J by 5 bases, 8 bases remained unmatched. The CDR3 has 15 amino acids. The V gene's germline CDR1 is SGHDN and CDR2 FVKESK. DNA for the CDR3: TGTGCCAGCAGCTCCTTGGGACAGCAGAATGAAAAACTGTTTTTT. Translating it yields CASSSLGQQNEKLFF.

This clonotype was seen repeatedly, ten times or more. The V and J genes are TRBV20-1 and TRBJ2-2, with 12 bases fitting TRBD2. Germline CDR1 is DFQATT and CDR2 is SNEGSKA (reference sequence). The length of the CDR3 is 17 residues. Losses at the gene ends were 3 bases for V and 5 bases for J; bases not matched to a gene: 10. CDR3 in DNA: TGCAGTGCTAGGGATTCTAGCGGGGGGGTGAAGACCGGGGAGCTGTTTTTT. Residues: CSARDSSGGVKTGELFF.